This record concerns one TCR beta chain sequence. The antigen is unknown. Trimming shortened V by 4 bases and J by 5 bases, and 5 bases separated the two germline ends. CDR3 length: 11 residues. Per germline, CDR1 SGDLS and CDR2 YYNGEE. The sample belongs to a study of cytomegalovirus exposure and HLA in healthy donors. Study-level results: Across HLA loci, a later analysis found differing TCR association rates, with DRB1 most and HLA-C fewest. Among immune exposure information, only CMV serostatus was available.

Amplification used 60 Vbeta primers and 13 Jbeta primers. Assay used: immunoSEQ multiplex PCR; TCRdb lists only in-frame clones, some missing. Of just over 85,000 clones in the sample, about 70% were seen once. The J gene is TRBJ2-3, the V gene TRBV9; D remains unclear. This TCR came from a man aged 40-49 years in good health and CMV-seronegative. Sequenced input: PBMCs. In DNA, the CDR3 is TGTGCCAGCAGCTATTTAGATACGCAGTATTTT. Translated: CASSYLDTQYF.